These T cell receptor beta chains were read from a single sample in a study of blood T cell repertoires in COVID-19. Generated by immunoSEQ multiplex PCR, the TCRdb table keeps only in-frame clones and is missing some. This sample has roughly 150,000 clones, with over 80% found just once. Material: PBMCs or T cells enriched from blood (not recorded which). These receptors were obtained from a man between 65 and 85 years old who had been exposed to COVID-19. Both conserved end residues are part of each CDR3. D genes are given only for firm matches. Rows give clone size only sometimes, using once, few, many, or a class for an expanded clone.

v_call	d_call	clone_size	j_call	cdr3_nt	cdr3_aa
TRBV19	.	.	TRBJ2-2	TGTGCCAGTAGTACCCGTTTCATCTCGGTGGGGGGTGACACCGGGGAGCTGTTTTTT	CASSTRFISVGGDTGELFF
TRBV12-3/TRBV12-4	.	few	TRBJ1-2	TGTGCCAGCAGCCTCGACTTCTATGGCTACACCTTC	CASSLDFYGYTF
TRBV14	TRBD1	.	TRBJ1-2	TGTGCCAGCAGCCGGAACAGGGGGCCCTATGGCTACACCTTC	CASSRNRGPYGYTF
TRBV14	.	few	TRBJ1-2	TGTGCCAGCAGCCAAGTCCCGACAGGAGGCGGCTACACCTTC	CASSQVPTGGGYTF
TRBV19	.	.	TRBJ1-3	TGTGCCAGTATCGGCTCTGGAAACACCATATATTTT	CASIGSGNTIYF
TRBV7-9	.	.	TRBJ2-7	TGTGCCAGCAGCCCGAAAGCGGGCCCAAGGCCGTACTTC	CASSPKAGPRPYF
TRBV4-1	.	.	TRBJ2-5	TGCGCCAGCAGCCAAGAAGCGGTAAGGAGACTCGAAGAGACCCAGTACTTC	CASSQEAVRRLEETQYF
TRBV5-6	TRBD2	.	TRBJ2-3	TGTGCCAGCAGCTCCGGACTAGCGGGGGGGTTTACAGATACGCAGTATTTT	CASSSGLAGGFTDTQYF
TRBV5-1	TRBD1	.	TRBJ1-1	TGCGCCAGCAGGTTGGCATACAGGGGGGACCGGGGCACTGAAGCTTTCTTT	CASRLAYRGDRGTEAFF
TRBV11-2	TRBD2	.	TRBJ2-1	TGTGCCAGCAGCGGGTTCCGGACTAGCGGTCAGTTCTTC	CASSGFRTSGQFF
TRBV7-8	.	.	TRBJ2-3	TGTGCCAGCAGCTTTAGCGGAAGGGGTGATACGCAGTATTTT	CASSFSGRGDTQYF
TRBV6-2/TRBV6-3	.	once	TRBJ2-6	TGTGCCAGCAGTTACAGTATGTTGGCAGGGGTCGGGGCCAACGTCCTGACTTTC	CASSYSMLAGVGANVLTF
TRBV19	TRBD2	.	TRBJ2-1	TGTGCCAGTAGTCGAGGACTAGCGGGAGAATACAATGAGCAGTTCTTC	CASSRGLAGEYNEQFF
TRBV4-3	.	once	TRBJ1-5	TGCGCCAGCAGCCAAGAGGCAGGGTTTCAGCCCCAGCATTTT	CASSQEAGFQPQHF
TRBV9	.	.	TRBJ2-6	TGTGCCAGCAGCGTCGATACAGGGTCCCGGACTAGCTCTGGGGCCAACGTCCTGACTTTC	CASSVDTGSRTSSGANVLTF
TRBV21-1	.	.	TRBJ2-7	TGTGCCAGCAGCAAATTTTCACAGGGTTCGCGGTCTGGCTACGAGCAGTACTTC	CASSKFSQGSRSGYEQYF
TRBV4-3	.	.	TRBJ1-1	TGCGCCAGCAGCGCCGCGGGGGCAGGGGAAGAAGCTTTCTTT	CASSAAGAGEEAFF